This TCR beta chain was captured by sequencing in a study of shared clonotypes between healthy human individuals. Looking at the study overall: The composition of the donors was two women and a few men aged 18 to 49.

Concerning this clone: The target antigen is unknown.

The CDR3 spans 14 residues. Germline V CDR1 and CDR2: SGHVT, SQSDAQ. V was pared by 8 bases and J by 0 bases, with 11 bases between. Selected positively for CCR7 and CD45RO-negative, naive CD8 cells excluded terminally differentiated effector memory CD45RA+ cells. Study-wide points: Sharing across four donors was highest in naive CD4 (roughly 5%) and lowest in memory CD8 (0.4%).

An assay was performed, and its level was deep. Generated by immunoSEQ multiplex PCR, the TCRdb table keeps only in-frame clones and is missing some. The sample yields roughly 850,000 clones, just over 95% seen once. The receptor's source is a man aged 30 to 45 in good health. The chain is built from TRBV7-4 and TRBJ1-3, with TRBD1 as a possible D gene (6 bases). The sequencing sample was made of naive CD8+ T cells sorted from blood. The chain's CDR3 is CASDRQVSGNTIYF. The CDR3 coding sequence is TGTGCCAGCGATCGACAGGTCTCTGGAAACACCATATATTTT.